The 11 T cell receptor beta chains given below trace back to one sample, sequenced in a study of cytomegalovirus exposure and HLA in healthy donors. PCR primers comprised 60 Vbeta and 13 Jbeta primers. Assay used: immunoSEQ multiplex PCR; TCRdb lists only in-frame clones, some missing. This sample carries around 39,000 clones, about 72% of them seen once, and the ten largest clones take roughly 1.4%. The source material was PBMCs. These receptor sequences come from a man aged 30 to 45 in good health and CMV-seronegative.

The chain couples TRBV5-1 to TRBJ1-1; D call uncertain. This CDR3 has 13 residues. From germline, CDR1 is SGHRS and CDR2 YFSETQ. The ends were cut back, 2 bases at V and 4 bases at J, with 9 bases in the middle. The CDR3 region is CASSFQEGTEAFF. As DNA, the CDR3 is TGCGCCAGCAGCTTCCAGGAGGGCACTGAAGCTTTCTTT.

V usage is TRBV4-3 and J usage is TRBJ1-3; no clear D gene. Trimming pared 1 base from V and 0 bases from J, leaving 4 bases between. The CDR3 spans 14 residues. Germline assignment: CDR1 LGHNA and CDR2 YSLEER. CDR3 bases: TGCGCCAGCAGCCAAGCCCGCTCTGGAAACACCATATATTTT. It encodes CASSQARSGNTIYF.

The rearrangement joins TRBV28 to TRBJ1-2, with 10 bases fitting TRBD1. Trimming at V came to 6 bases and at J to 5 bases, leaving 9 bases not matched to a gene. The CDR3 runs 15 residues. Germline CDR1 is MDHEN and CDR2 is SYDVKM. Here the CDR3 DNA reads TGTGCCAGCAGGGAACGACAGGGGGCAAGTTATGGCTACACCTTC. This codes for CASRERQGASYGYTF.

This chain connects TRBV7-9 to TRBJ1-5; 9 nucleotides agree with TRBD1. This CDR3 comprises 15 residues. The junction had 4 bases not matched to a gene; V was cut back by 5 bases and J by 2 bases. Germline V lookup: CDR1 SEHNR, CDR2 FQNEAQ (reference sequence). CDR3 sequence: CASSTQGAGNQPQHF. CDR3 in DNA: TGTGCCAGCAGCACACAGGGGGCTGGCAATCAGCCCCAGCATTTT.

CDR3: CASSSGTTNNEQFF. The CDR3 bases are TGTGCCAGCAGTTCCGGGACTACCAACAATGAGCAGTTCTTC. The genes are TRBV6-1 and TRBJ2-1; 7 bases are a match to TRBD2. Germline trimming cut 5 bases from V and 5 bases from J; bases unmatched to any gene: 6. Germline loops: CDR1 MNHNS, CDR2 SASEGT. The CDR3 spans 14 residues.

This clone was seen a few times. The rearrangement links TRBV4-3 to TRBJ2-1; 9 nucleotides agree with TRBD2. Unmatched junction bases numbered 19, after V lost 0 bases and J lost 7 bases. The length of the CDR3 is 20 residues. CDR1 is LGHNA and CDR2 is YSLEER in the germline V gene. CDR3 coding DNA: TGCGCCAGCAGCCAAGATTTATTGGTCGTAGCGGGAGAATCGGGAAATGAGCAGTTCTTC. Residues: CASSQDLLVVAGESGNEQFF.

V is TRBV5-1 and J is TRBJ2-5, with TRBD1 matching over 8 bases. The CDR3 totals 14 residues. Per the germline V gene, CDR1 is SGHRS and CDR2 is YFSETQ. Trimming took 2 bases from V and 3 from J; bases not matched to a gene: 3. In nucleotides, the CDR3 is TGCGCCAGCAGCTTTGACAGGGGAAAAGAGACCCAGTACTTC. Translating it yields CASSFDRGKETQYF.

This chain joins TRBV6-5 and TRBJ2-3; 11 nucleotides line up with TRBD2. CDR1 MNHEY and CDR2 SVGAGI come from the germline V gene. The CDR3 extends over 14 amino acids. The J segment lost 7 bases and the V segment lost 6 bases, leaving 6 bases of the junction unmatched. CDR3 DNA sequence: TGTGCCAGCAGACCGGGACTAGCGGCCCATACGCAGTATTTT. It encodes CASRPGLAAHTQYF.

This CDR3 is CASSQVSAVGSYEQYF. The CDR3 region has the DNA TGTGCCAGCAGCCAAGTTAGCGCTGTGGGCTCCTACGAGCAGTACTTC. The chain couples TRBV4-2 to TRBJ2-7, with D perhaps TRBD2 (5 bases). CDR3 length: 16 amino acids. Germline values: CDR1 LGHNA, CDR2 YNFKEQ. Trimming took 1 base from V and 0 from J, leaving 13 bases between them.

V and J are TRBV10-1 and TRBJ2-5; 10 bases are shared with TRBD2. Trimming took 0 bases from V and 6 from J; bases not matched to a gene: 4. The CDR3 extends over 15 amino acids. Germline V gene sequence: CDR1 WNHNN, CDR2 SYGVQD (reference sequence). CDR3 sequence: CASSESTSGLKTQYF. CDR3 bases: TGCGCCAGCAGTGAGTCGACTAGCGGGCTAAAGACCCAGTACTTC.

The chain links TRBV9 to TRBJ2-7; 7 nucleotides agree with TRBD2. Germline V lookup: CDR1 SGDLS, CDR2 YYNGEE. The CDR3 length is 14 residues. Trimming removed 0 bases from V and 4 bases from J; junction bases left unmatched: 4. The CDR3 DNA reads TGTGCCAGCAGCGTAGTGGGGACTACTTACGAGCAGTACTTC. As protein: CASSVVGTTYEQYF.